These 8 T cell receptor beta chains came from one sample sequenced in a study of blood T cell repertoires in COVID-19. Generated by immunoSEQ multiplex PCR, the TCRdb table keeps only in-frame clones and is missing some. The table lists just under 50,000 clones, roughly 86% of them singletons. The sample was peripheral blood. Receptors originate from a human donor in a cohort sampled during active COVID-19.

The chain links TRBV19 to TRBJ1-5; maybe TRBD1 (6 bases). Germline CDR1 reads LNHDA; CDR2 reads SQIVND (reference sequence). The CDR3 is 15 residues long. Trimming stripped 7 bases from V and 7 bases from J, with 20 bases between. The CDR3 here is CASTDAGQGRQPQHF. CDR3 DNA sequence: TGTGCCAGTACCGACGCGGGTCAGGGGCGACAGCCCCAGCATTTT.

The chain has TRBV5-1 and TRBJ1-2, with D perhaps TRBD1 (6 bases). Trimming took 3 bases from V and 8 from J, leaving 17 bases between them. Germline CDR1 SGHRS, CDR2 YFSETQ. The CDR3 totals 14 residues. The CDR3 reads CASSWGWGGDGYTF. The CDR3 region has the DNA TGCGCCAGCAGCTGGGGATGGGGGGGCGACGGCTACACCTTC.

The chain carries TRBV4-1 and TRBJ2-1; D may be TRBD1 (6 bases). V lost 4 bases, J lost 5 bases, and 15 bases lay in between. The CDR3 runs 15 residues. The V gene's germline CDR1 is MGHRA and CDR2 YSYEKL. The CDR3 is CASSPLGAIHNEQFF. The DNA of the CDR3 is TGCGCCAGCAGCCCGTTGGGGGCGATCCACAATGAGCAGTTCTTC.

This chain links TRBV3-1 (or the pseudogene TRBV3-2) with TRBJ2-7; maybe TRBD2 (6 bases). The length of the CDR3 is 14 residues. V lost 1 base, J lost 5 bases, and 12 bases lay in between. Germline loops: CDR1 LGHDT, CDR2 YNNKEL (reference sequence). The CDR3 region has the DNA TGTGCCAGCAGCCAAGGGACTATGGTTGACGAGCAGTACTTC. Residues: CASSQGTMVDEQYF.

This clone has only one observation. The chain employs TRBV7-2 and TRBJ2-3; D might be TRBD2 (5 bases). The germline V gene encodes CDR1 SGHTA and CDR2 FQGNSA. The CDR3 runs to 17 residues. V gave up 4 bases and J gave up 1 base, with 18 bases separating them. The CDR3: CASSCPPLGAGTDTQYF. DNA for the CDR3: TGTGCCAGCAGCTGCCCCCCGCTAGGAGCGGGCACAGATACGCAGTATTTT.

The chain carries TRBV27 and TRBJ2-7; 9 bases match TRBD2. This CDR3 spans 17 amino acids. V shed 5 bases, J shed 1 base, and the junction held 12 bases outside the gene matches. CDR1 and CDR2 (germline): MNHEY, SMNVEV (reference sequence). In nucleotides, the CDR3 is TGTGCCAGCAGTATCCTATTTTCTAGCGGGAAGTCCTACGAGCAGTACTTC. Residues: CASSILFSSGKSYEQYF.

V gene TRBV5-6 combines with J gene TRBJ2-5; 12 bases map to TRBD2. Germline V CDR1 and CDR2: SGHDT, YYEEEE. Trimming cost V 3 bases and J 2 bases; bases outside gene matches: 5. There are 16 residues in the CDR3. Written as DNA, the CDR3 is TGTGCCAGCAGCTCGGGACTAGCGGGCTTACAAGAGACCCAGTACTTC. Its translation is CASSSGLAGLQETQYF.

The chain employs TRBV3-1 (or the pseudogene TRBV3-2) and TRBJ2-3, with 7 bases that match TRBD1. This CDR3 contains 15 residues. Germline V gene sequence: CDR1 LGHDT, CDR2 YNNKEL (reference sequence). V lost 4 bases to trimming and J lost 3 bases; unmatched junction nucleotides: 7. The CDR3 region is CASSPDRVRTDTQYF. CDR3 coding DNA: TGTGCCAGCAGCCCCGACAGGGTGAGGACAGATACGCAGTATTTT.